What follows are 30 T cell receptor beta chains derived from one specimen sequenced in a study of shared clonotypes between healthy human individuals. TCRdb's table, derived via immunoSEQ multiplex PCR, lists solely in-frame clones and lacks some. There are 2 million or so clones in the sample; 85% to 95% occur only once, and 0.1% to 0.15% lies in the top ten. Sequencing was performed on naive CD4+ T cells sorted from blood. This sample's subset: CD45RA+ positively selected. These receptors all come from a young man in good health.

V is TRBV9 and J is TRBJ2-2; TRBD1 aligns across 9 bases. Trimming took 4 bases from V and 3 from J; bases not matched to a gene: 4. Germline CDR1 SGDLS, CDR2 YYNGEE. The CDR3 totals 15 residues. The CDR3 DNA reads as TGTGCCAGCAGCCCCCGACAGGGGGACACCGGGGAGCTGTTTTTT. It yields the protein CASSPRQGDTGELFF.

In its sample, this clone was seen once. Different DNA sequences within this sample yield the same CDR3. This chain uses TRBV4-1 with TRBJ2-3; D ambiguous. This CDR3 has 14 residues. In germline, CDR1 is MGHRA, CDR2 YSYEKL. V lost 1 base, J lost 4 bases, and 9 bases lay in between. CDR3 protein: CASSQGLAPDTQYF. Written as DNA, the CDR3 is TGCGCCAGCAGCCAAGGTCTTGCGCCAGATACGCAGTATTTT.

The CDR3, as DNA: TGTGCCAGCACCGGGACTAATGAAAAACTGTTTTTT. Protein sequence: CASTGTNEKLFF. V usage is TRBV6-6 and J usage is TRBJ1-4; D gene uncertain. Germline assignment: CDR1 MNHNY and CDR2 SVGAGI (reference sequence). The ends were cut back, 7 bases at V and 2 bases at J, with 5 bases in the middle. The CDR3 has 12 residues.

The genes are TRBV5-4 and TRBJ1-2; D is undetermined. CDR1 is SGHNT and CDR2 is YYREEE in the germline V gene (reference sequence). This CDR3 spans 14 amino acids. V lost 7 bases to trimming and J lost 0 bases, with 13 bases between them. The CDR3 loop is CASAPLNSNYGYTF. The CDR3 nucleotides are TGTGCCAGCGCTCCCCTAAATTCTAACTATGGCTACACCTTC.

A note on this clone: The junction departs from the called germline gene at one end, perhaps through a read error. The V call is TRBV7-8, the J call TRBJ2-3; D may correspond to TRBD1 or TRBD2 (5 bases each). CDR3 length: 19 amino acids. Germline CDR1 SGHVS, CDR2 FQNEAQ. CDR3 amino acids: CASNLRHGAPSPSTDTQYF. CDR3 DNA sequence: TGTGCCAGCAACTTACGGCACGGGGCGCCAAGCCCTAGCACAGATACGCAGTATTTT.

The chain links TRBV27 to TRBJ1-6, with 8 bases that match TRBD1. Unmatched junction bases numbered 10, after V lost 5 bases and J lost 10 bases. The length of the CDR3 is 15 residues. The germline gives CDR1 MNHEY, CDR2 SMNVEV (reference sequence). Here the CDR3 DNA reads TGTGCCAGCAGTCTCCTGGACAGGGATGGATCACCCCTCCACTTT. Residues: CASSLLDRDGSPLHF.

The table lists this clone with a count of one. The rearrangement links TRBV10-3 to TRBJ2-2, with D possibly TRBD1 on 5 matching bases. CDR3 length: 13 amino acids. CDR1 and CDR2 from the germline V gene are ENHRY and SYGVKD. Trimming removed 9 bases from V and 6 bases from J, with 14 bases in between. CDR3 coding DNA: TGTGCCATTGGGGCTGGTTATCCCGGGGAGCTGTTTTTT. Translated: CAIGAGYPGELFF.

The chain recombines TRBV7-2 with TRBJ2-7, with TRBD2 matching 8 bases. Trimming removed 1 base from V and 0 bases from J; junction bases left unmatched: 5. The CDR3 covers 16 residues. CDR1 and CDR2 (germline): SGHTA, FQGNSA. The CDR3: CASSLVSGSPSYEQYF. DNA of the CDR3: TGTGCCAGCAGCTTAGTGAGCGGGAGTCCCTCCTACGAGCAGTACTTC.

The chain is built from TRBV28 and TRBJ2-3; D uncertain. CDR1 is MDHEN and CDR2 is SYDVKM in the germline V gene. This CDR3 contains 15 residues. Between the trimmed V and J ends, which lost 6 bases and 3 bases, there was a span of 16 bases. CDR3 residues: CASSPAWGQTDTQYF. Written as DNA, the CDR3 is TGTGCCAGCAGCCCAGCCTGGGGTCAGACAGATACGCAGTATTTT.

The chain employs TRBV10-3 and TRBJ2-1; a weak D match, TRBD2 (6 bases). Germline lookup yields CDR1 ENHRY and CDR2 SYGVKD. The CDR3 sequence is 14 residues long. V was clipped by 9 bases and J by 1 base, with 13 bases between them. The CDR3 bases are TGTGCCATACAAGCGGGTATTTCCTACAATGAGCAGTTCTTC. Translation: CAIQAGISYNEQFF.

The chain employs TRBV19 and TRBJ1-6, with 9 bases identical to TRBD1. CDR3 size: 14 residues. Germline CDR1 reads LNHDA; CDR2 reads SQIVND (reference sequence). With V trimmed by 1 base and J by 8 bases, 0 bases remained unmatched. CDR3 DNA: TGTGCCAGTAGTATAGGGACAGGGGATTCACCCCTCCACTTT. Its translation is CASSIGTGDSPLHF.

The V gene is TRBV6-9, the J gene TRBJ1-2; D perhaps matches TRBD1 (6 bases). Germline lookup yields CDR1 MNHGY and CDR2 SVAAGI. This CDR3 has 10 amino acids. CDR3 protein: CATKGEGYTF. The CDR3 nucleotides read TGTGCTACCAAGGGGGAAGGCTACACCTTC.

The chain couples TRBV4-1 to TRBJ2-5; 7 nucleotides agree with TRBD2. CDR1 is MGHRA, CDR2 YSYEKL, per germline. This CDR3 has 15 residues. V lost 1 base to trimming and J lost 7 bases; unmatched junction nucleotides: 9. CDR3 in DNA: TGCGCCAGCAGCCAAGTGACCACAGCGGGATGGACCCAGTACTTC. Translating it yields CASSQVTTAGWTQYF.

The chain has TRBV2 and TRBJ1-1; D might be TRBD1 (6 bases). The CDR3 is made up of 14 amino acids. V was trimmed by 5 bases and J by 4 bases, leaving 14 bases between them. The germline gives CDR1 SNHLY, CDR2 FYNNEI. CDR3 loop: CASSSWGPGTEAFF. CDR3 sequence (DNA): TGTGCCAGCAGTTCCTGGGGGCCCGGCACTGAAGCTTTCTTT. The whole variable domain, filled in from reference TRBV2 and TRBJ1-1, reads EPEVTQTPSHQVTQMGQEVILRCVPISNHLYFYWYRQILGQKVEFLVSFYNNEISEKSEIFDDQFSVERPDGSNFTLKIRSTKLEDSAMYFCASSSWGPGTEAFFGQGTRLTVV.

This clone has a single count. The genes are TRBV5-1 and TRBJ1-5; D gene ambiguous. The CDR3 loop spans 14 amino acids. Deletions cut 3 bases from V and 9 bases from J, with 16 bases between. Germline CDR1 and CDR2: SGHRS and YFSETQ. CDR3 protein: CASSSTDPGSPQHF. CDR3 sequence (DNA): TGCGCCAGCAGCTCCACAGATCCCGGCTCGCCCCAGCATTTT. Filled out from reference TRBV5-1 and TRBJ1-5, the complete variable domain reads KAGVTQTPRYLIKTRGQQVTLSCSPISGHRSVSWYQQTPGQGLQFLFEYFSETQRNKGNFPGRFSGRQFSNSRSEMNVSTLELGDSALYLCASSSTDPGSPQHFGDGTRLSIL.

Here the CDR3 DNA reads TGCGCCAGCAGCCCTTTAGCAGGAAACAATGAGCAGTTCTTC. Translation gives CASSPLAGNNEQFF. J is TRBJ2-1 and V is TRBV5-1; D is undetermined. The germline gives CDR1 SGHRS, CDR2 YFSETQ. V was pared by 4 bases and J by 5 bases, with 13 bases between. The CDR3 extends over 14 amino acids. Supplemented by reference TRBV5-1 and TRBJ2-1, the full variable domain reads KAGVTQTPRYLIKTRGQQVTLSCSPISGHRSVSWYQQTPGQGLQFLFEYFSETQRNKGNFPGRFSGRQFSNSRSEMNVSTLELGDSALYLCASSPLAGNNEQFFGPGTRLTVL.

The rearrangement joins TRBV9 to TRBJ2-3; TRBD2 matches 15 bases. Trimming at V came to 4 bases and at J to 4 bases, leaving 7 bases not matched to a gene. The V gene's germline CDR1 is SGDLS and CDR2 YYNGEE. CDR3 length equals 17 residues. The CDR3, as DNA: TGTGCCAGCAGCTTCCGGACTAGCGGGAGGGCCCCAGATACGCAGTATTTT. The encoded protein is CASSFRTSGRAPDTQYF.

In its sample, this clone was seen once. The gene calls are TRBV10-3 and TRBJ1-1; D gene uncertain. Trimming pared 3 bases from V and 1 base from J, leaving 6 bases between. This CDR3 spans 13 amino acids. CDR1 ENHRY and CDR2 SYGVKD come from the germline V gene. The CDR3 nucleotides are TGTGCCATCAGTGATAACAGGAACACTGAAGCTTTCTTT. Amino acids: CAISDNRNTEAFF.

CDR3: CASSQGIRDRGIHEQYF. In DNA, the CDR3 is TGTGCCAGCTCCCAAGGGATCCGGGACAGGGGGATCCACGAGCAGTACTTC. This chain uses TRBV18 with TRBJ2-7, with 11 bases that match TRBD1. The CDR3 length is 17 residues. Germline CDR1 reads KGHSH; CDR2 reads LQKENI. Trimming cost V 6 bases and J 5 bases; bases outside gene matches: 15.

The chain has TRBV6-5 and TRBJ2-1, with D possibly TRBD2 on 7 matching bases. The CDR3 consists of 15 residues. Germline assignment: CDR1 MNHEY and CDR2 SVGAGI. Trimming pared 6 bases from V and 9 bases from J, leaving 21 bases between. CDR3 in amino acids: CASSSPGGRLGEQFF. CDR3 nucleotide sequence: TGTGCCAGCAGCTCACCGGGGGGCCGGCTGGGTGAGCAGTTCTTC.

The count of this clone is one. The chain is built from TRBV5-1 and TRBJ1-4, with TRBD1 as a possible D gene (6 bases). The V and J ends lost 0 bases and 8 bases respectively, with 14 bases between them. The CDR3 loop spans 15 amino acids. Germline V gene sequence: CDR1 SGHRS, CDR2 YFSETQ. The DNA for the CDR3 is TGCGCCAGCAGCTTGGACTGGGGGCAGAGAGAAAAACTGTTTTTT. Translation gives CASSLDWGQREKLFF.

The rearrangement joins TRBV4-1 to TRBJ1-2; TRBD1 aligns across 7 bases. Trimming removed 4 bases from V and 8 bases from J; junction bases left unmatched: 16. This CDR3 has 16 residues. Germline loops: CDR1 MGHRA, CDR2 YSYEKL. In nucleotides, the CDR3 is TGCGCCAGCAGCCTAGGACAGGCTGCCCTACTATACGGCTACACCTTC. Protein sequence: CASSLGQAALLYGYTF.

This clone was seen a single time. The chain uses TRBV6-6 and TRBJ2-3, with a possible D match to TRBD1 (5 bases). Germline CDR1 reads MNHNY; CDR2 reads SVGAGI (reference sequence). The CDR3 contains 15 residues. Deletions cut 4 bases from V and 2 bases from J, with 13 bases between. The CDR3: CASSFSRVPTDTQYF. Here the CDR3 DNA reads TGTGCCAGCAGTTTTTCCAGGGTACCCACAGATACGCAGTATTTT.

The gene calls are TRBV6-5 and TRBJ1-2; D not resolved. The CDR3 runs to 16 residues. Germline V lookup: CDR1 MNHEY, CDR2 SVGAGI. The germline V and J ends were trimmed by 4 bases and 1 base, with 16 bases remaining between them. DNA for the CDR3: TGTGCCAGCAGTTCCCCCGTCGGGCGGTTTAACTATGGCTACACCTTC. Translation: CASSSPVGRFNYGYTF.

The chain combines TRBV28 with TRBJ2-2; D may be TRBD1 (5 bases). The germline V and J ends were trimmed by 4 bases and 8 bases, with 11 bases remaining between them. The CDR3 totals 13 residues. The V gene's germline CDR1 is MDHEN and CDR2 SYDVKM. The chain's CDR3 is CASSWGGAGELFF. CDR3 in DNA: TGTGCCAGCAGTTGGGGTGGGGCTGGGGAGCTGTTTTTT.

The genes are TRBV13 and TRBJ2-5; 13 positions match TRBD2. Germline V gives CDR1 PRHDT, CDR2 FYEKMQ (reference sequence). This CDR3 is 16 amino acids long. J gave up 0 bases and V 5 bases, and 3 bases lay outside the gene matches. CDR3 bases: TGTGCCAGCAGCCCAGGACTAGCGGGAGACCAAGAGACCCAGTACTTC. Translated: CASSPGLAGDQETQYF.

The V call is TRBV10-1, the J call TRBJ2-3; tentative D call: TRBD2 (5 bases). V lost 2 bases and J 1 base, leaving 16 bases between the germline ends. The CDR3 runs 17 residues. The germline CDR1 and CDR2 sequences are WNHNN and SYGVQD (reference sequence). CDR3 in amino acids: CASSEVRGRSGTDTQYF. Here the CDR3 DNA reads TGCGCCAGCAGTGAGGTTCGGGGTCGTTCAGGCACAGATACGCAGTATTTT.

This clone was observed a single time. The chain is built from TRBV4-2 and TRBJ1-3, with 7 bases that match TRBD1. The germline gives CDR1 LGHNA, CDR2 YNFKEQ. The CDR3 runs to 15 residues. V lost 4 bases, J lost 0 bases, and 3 bases stayed unmatched. DNA of the CDR3: TGTGCCAGCAGCCGGGACAGCAGCTCTGGAAACACCATATATTTT. Translated, it gives CASSRDSSSGNTIYF.

This chain connects TRBV20-1 to TRBJ2-7; D uncertain. V lost 6 bases to trimming and J lost 4 bases, with 10 bases between them. Germline assignment: CDR1 DFQATT and CDR2 SNEGSKA (reference sequence). The CDR3 length is 11 residues. CDR3 region: CSATREYEQYF. For the CDR3, the DNA is TGCAGTGCCACCAGAGAGTACGAGCAGTACTTC.

As for this clone: This same CDR3 is encoded by further DNA sequences in the sample. This rearrangement joins TRBV9 to TRBJ2-2; TRBD1 matches at 9 bases. There are 14 residues in the CDR3. Germline V gives CDR1 SGDLS, CDR2 YYNGEE. V shed 5 bases and J 1 base; nucleotides not matched to a gene: 0. The chain's CDR3 is CASRGQGNTGELFF. CDR3 bases: TGTGCCAGCAGGGGACAGGGGAACACCGGGGAGCTGTTTTTT.